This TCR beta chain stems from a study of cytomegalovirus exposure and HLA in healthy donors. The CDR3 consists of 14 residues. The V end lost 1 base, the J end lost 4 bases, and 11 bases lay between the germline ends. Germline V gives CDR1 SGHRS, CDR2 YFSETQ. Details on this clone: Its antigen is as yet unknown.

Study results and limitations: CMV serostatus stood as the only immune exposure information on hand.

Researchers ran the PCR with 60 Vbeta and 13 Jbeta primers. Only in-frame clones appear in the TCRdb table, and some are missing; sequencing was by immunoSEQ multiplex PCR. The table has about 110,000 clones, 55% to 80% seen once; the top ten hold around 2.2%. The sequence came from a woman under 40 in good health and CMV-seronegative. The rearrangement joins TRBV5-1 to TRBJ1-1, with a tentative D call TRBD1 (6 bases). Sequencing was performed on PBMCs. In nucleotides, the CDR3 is TGCGCCAGCAGCTTGCAGCAGGGGAGCACTGAAGCTTTCTTT. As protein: CASSLQQGSTEAFF.